This T cell receptor beta chain was observed in a study of blood T cells in healthy people across ages. On the study more broadly: T cells yielded about one barcoded beta molecule per two cells through template switching.

With respect to this clonotype: Sequence at one end of the junction differs from germline and may be a read error.

The CDR3 sequence is 13 residues long. Per germline, CDR1 GTSNPN and CDR2 SVGIG (reference sequence). Combining a sample-barcoded 5' primer with a J-beta primer mix, a second PCR ran for about 7 to 11 cycles. MiXCR, run by TCRdb on the 5' RACE reads, gives a single entry per CDR3 protein. This sample carries roughly 800,000 distinct CDR3 sequences, roughly 26% of them seen once, and the ten largest clones take about 3%. At least 7 million PBMCs were isolated per sample. These data also featured in a second study, about T cells of mothers and their children. This second study notes: Nine systemically healthy Caucasian donors: three mothers, six children. No clones detected were persistent microchimeric T cell clones.

Sequencing was done on a sample of blood. The chain recombines TRBV30 with TRBJ1-2, with D perhaps TRBD1 (5 bases). The clonotype comes from a boy younger than 18 in good health. CDR3 in amino acids: CAWRAGTYYGFTF. In DNA, the CDR3 is TGTGCCTGGAGGGCCGGGACCTACTATGGCTTCACCTTC.